This entry lists 2 T cell receptor beta chains sequenced from one sample in a study of T-cell reconstitution after alpha-beta-depleted transplantation in children. Unique molecular identifiers were incorporated when the TCRbeta library was constructed. TCRdb re-called the PCR reads with MiXCR, one entry per CDR3 protein. The sample yields around 700,000 distinct CDR3 sequences, under 15% seen once. The starting material was PBMCs, obtained before TCRalphabeta/CD19-depleted stem cell transplant. These receptors originate from a girl between 2 and 10 years old with congenital amegakaryocytic thrombocytopenia, due to receive a stem cell transplant.

J is TRBJ2-5 and V is TRBV5-1, with 8 bases lining up with TRBD2. Germline values: CDR1 SGHRS, CDR2 YFSETQ. There are 13 residues in the CDR3. With V trimmed by 6 bases and J by 5 bases, 6 bases remained unmatched. In DNA form, the CDR3 reads TGCGCCAGCAAAGCGGGAGCTGAGGAGACCCAGTACTTC. This sequence encodes CASKAGAEETQYF.

This clonotype showed up just a few times. The chain is built from TRBV5-1 and TRBJ2-1; the match to TRBD2 covers 13 bases. The ends lost 4 bases at V and 0 bases at J; junction bases unmatched: 10. Germline CDR1 is SGHRS and CDR2 is YFSETQ. The length of the CDR3 is 19 residues. The CDR3 sequence is CASSPSPGTSGTSYNEQFF. In DNA form, the CDR3 reads TGCGCCAGCAGCCCATCCCCCGGGACTAGCGGGACCTCCTACAATGAGCAGTTCTTC.